These 25 T cell receptor beta chains were all obtained from the same sample, sequenced in a study of blood T cells in healthy people across ages. Through a sample-barcoded 5' primer and a J-beta primer mix, a second PCR was run for about 6 to 11 cycles. TCRdb re-called the 5' RACE reads with MiXCR, one entry per CDR3 protein. Of fewer than 900,000 distinct CDR3 sequences listed, about 42% are singletons. The sample comprised blood. The receptors derive from a woman in her sixties in good health.

The V gene is TRBV10-3, the J gene TRBJ1-5, with no clear D. V was clipped by 0 bases and J by 5 bases, with 8 bases between them. CDR1 is ENHRY, CDR2 SYGVKD, per germline. This CDR3 contains 14 residues. CDR3 in amino acids: CAISESNGDQPQHF. CDR3 DNA sequence: TGTGCCATCAGTGAGTCGAACGGGGATCAGCCCCAGCATTTT.

The chain is built from TRBV20-1 and TRBJ2-4; D unresolved. Per germline, CDR1 DFQATT and CDR2 SNEGSKA (reference sequence). This CDR3 comprises 13 residues. The CDR3 nucleotides read TGCTCCGACCCCCGGGCCCCAACGGACATTCAGTACTTC. It codes for CSDPRAPTDIQYF.

This chain links TRBV12-5 with TRBJ1-2; tentative D call: TRBD1 (6 bases). CDR1 is LGHNT and CDR2 is FRNRAP in the germline V gene. CDR3 size: 17 residues. V dropped 1 base and J dropped 0 bases, with 15 bases sitting between them. As DNA, the CDR3 is TGTGCTAGTGGTTTGGCCCGGGACAAAGGTTCTAACTATGGCTACACCTTC. Its translation is CASGLARDKGSNYGYTF.

This clonotype turned up a few times. The chain carries TRBV3-1 and TRBJ2-7; the match to TRBD2 covers 9 bases. Trimming at V came to 0 bases and at J to 6 bases, leaving 6 bases not matched to a gene. CDR1 and CDR2 from the germline V gene are LGHDT and YNNKEL (reference sequence). The CDR3 spans 15 residues. Here the CDR3 reads CASSQDLASGAEQYF. In nucleotides, the CDR3 is TGTGCCAGCAGCCAAGACTTGGCTAGCGGGGCCGAGCAGTACTTC.

This chain connects TRBV30 to TRBJ2-5, with TRBD1 matching 8 bases. The V gene's germline CDR1 is GTSNPN and CDR2 SVGIG (reference sequence). The trim removed 7 bases at V and 5 bases at J, leaving 12 bases unmatched. This CDR3 spans 14 amino acids. The chain's CDR3 is CASPRTGSSETQYF. In DNA, the CDR3 is TGTGCCTCCCCCCGGACAGGGAGCTCGGAGACCCAGTACTTC.

The J gene is TRBJ2-7, the V gene TRBV18; the match to TRBD1 covers 7 bases. Germline V lookup: CDR1 KGHSH, CDR2 LQKENI. The J segment lost 7 bases and the V segment lost 5 bases, leaving 11 bases of the junction unmatched. The CDR3 is made up of 14 amino acids. The CDR3 sequence is CASSDGDRYNEQYF. The CDR3 nucleotides read TGTGCCAGCTCAGATGGGGACAGATACAATGAGCAGTACTTC.

This chain joins TRBV6-5 and TRBJ2-5; 8 bases align to TRBD2. CDR1 is MNHEY, CDR2 SVGAGI, per germline. J lost 9 bases, V lost 0 bases, and 9 bases had no gene match. The CDR3 has 15 residues. CDR3 sequence (DNA): TGTGCCAGCAGTTACTCGACGGGAGGGCCGAAGGCCCAGTACTTC. Translated, it gives CASSYSTGGPKAQYF.

This clonotype was counted many times. The rearrangement links TRBV18 to TRBJ2-7, with D perhaps matching TRBD1 (6 bases). This CDR3 contains 15 residues. Trimming took 4 bases from V and 3 from J, leaving 16 bases between them. Germline V gives CDR1 KGHSH, CDR2 LQKENI. CDR3 coding DNA: TGTGCCAGCTCACTAGAGACAGGACCCTACTACGAGCAGTACTTC. Protein: CASSLETGPYYEQYF. Full variable domain (outside the CDR3, taken from reference TRBV18 and TRBJ2-7): NAGVMQNPRHLVRRRGQEARLRCSPMKGHSHVYWYRQLPEEGLKFMVYLQKENIIDESGMPKERFSAEFPKEGPSILRIQQVVRGDSAAYFCASSLETGPYYEQYFGPGTRLTVT.

V usage is TRBV7-9 and J usage is TRBJ1-4; the D is unclear. CDR1 and CDR2 (germline): SEHNR, FQNEAQ (reference sequence). The CDR3 is 11 amino acids. Trimming left V 8 bases short and J 8 bases short, with 9 bases between. Here the CDR3 reads CASQSGEKLFF. The CDR3, as DNA: TGTGCCAGCCAGTCGGGGGAAAAACTGTTTTTT.

The V call is TRBV29-1, the J call TRBJ1-1; D uncertain. The CDR3 contains 11 residues. CDR1 and CDR2 (germline): SQVTM, ANQGSEA. The V gene lost 6 bases and the J gene lost 4 bases, with 9 bases spanning the gap. The CDR3 region is CSVGSSTEAFF. In DNA form, the CDR3 reads TGCAGCGTCGGATCGTCCACTGAAGCTTTCTTT.

This clonotype appeared many times. This chain connects TRBV4-2 to TRBJ2-2; no definite D call. V dropped 5 bases and J dropped 2 bases, with 18 bases sitting between them. The germline gives CDR1 LGHNA, CDR2 YNFKEQ. This CDR3 is 17 amino acids long. CDR3 bases: TGTGCCAGCAGCGTCGGGTCCTGGGAAACCAACACCGGGGAGCTGTTTTTT. Translation gives CASSVGSWETNTGELFF.

This clonotype was seen only a few times. CDR3 region: CASSPPAGVLDTDTQYF. The CDR3 DNA is TGTGCCAGCAGCCCTCCAGCGGGGGTCTTAGACACAGATACGCAGTATTTT. The chain recombines TRBV14 with TRBJ2-3, with 8 positions matching TRBD2. V gave up 4 bases and J gave up 2 bases; unmatched junction bases: 11. This CDR3 is built from 17 residues. Germline V gene sequence: CDR1 SGHDN, CDR2 FVKESK. The variable domain in full, completed from reference TRBV14 and TRBJ2-3, reads EAGVTQFPSHSVIEKGQTVTLRCDPISGHDNLYWYRRVMGKEIKFLLHFVKESKQDESGMPNNRFLAERTGGTYSTLKVQPAELEDSGVYFCASSPPAGVLDTDTQYFGPGTRLTVL.

In its sample, this clonotype was seen many times. This sequence joins TRBV11-1 and TRBJ2-5; 7 bases fit TRBD1. Germline CDR1 is SGHAT and CDR2 is FQDESV (reference sequence). The V gene end was trimmed by 2 bases and the J gene end by 4 bases; junction bases not matched to a gene: 1. The CDR3 contains 13 residues. The CDR3 DNA reads as TGTGCCAGCAGCTTACACAGGGGAGAGACCCAGTACTTC. It is translated as CASSLHRGETQYF.

This clonotype was seen a single time. The V and J genes are TRBV2 and TRBJ2-7; D possibly corresponds to TRBD2 (5 bases). V gave up 6 bases and J gave up 0 bases, with 15 bases separating them. Germline V gene lookup returns CDR1 SNHLY and CDR2 FYNNEI. The CDR3 covers 15 residues. The CDR3 loop is CASSKTGRASYEQYF. The CDR3 DNA is TGTGCCAGCAGCAAAACGGGGAGAGCCTCCTACGAGCAGTACTTC.

The V gene is TRBV6-5, the J gene TRBJ2-5; a weak D match, TRBD1 (6 bases). V gave up 6 bases and J gave up 5 bases, with 16 bases separating them. The CDR3 consists of 14 residues. Germline CDR1 MNHEY, CDR2 SVGAGI. DNA for the CDR3: TGTGCCAGCAGAACCACAGGGCCGGGGGAGACCCAGTACTTC. Its translation is CASRTTGPGETQYF.

This clonotype appeared a few times. The V call is TRBV15, the J call TRBJ1-2; 8 bases line up with TRBD1. This CDR3 contains 14 residues. V was pared by 4 bases and J by 8 bases, with 9 bases of the junction left unmatched. CDR1 is LNHNV and CDR2 is YYDKDF in the germline V gene (reference sequence). CDR3 DNA sequence: TGTGCCACCAGCACCGGGACAGGTCCCTTCGGCTACACCTTC. This sequence encodes CATSTGTGPFGYTF.

V usage is TRBV25-1 and J usage is TRBJ2-1, with 7 bases fitting TRBD2. The CDR3 has 11 amino acids. Germline CDR1 MGHDK, CDR2 SYGVNS. V trimming: 6 bases; J trimming: 10 bases; junction bases outside the gene matches: 3. The DNA of the CDR3 is TGTGCCAGCAGACTAGCGAGGGAGCAGTTCTTC. Its translation: CASRLAREQFF. The full variable domain, in which reference TRBV25-1 and TRBJ2-1 provide the parts outside the CDR3, is EADIYQTPRYLVIGTGKKITLECSQTMGHDKMYWYQQDPGMELHLIHYSYGVNSTEKGDLSSESTVSRIRTEHFPLTLESARPSHTSQYLCASRLAREQFFGPGTRLTVL.

This clonotype was counted between two and nine times. This rearrangement joins TRBV20-1 to TRBJ1-4; D call uncertain. V lost 5 bases to trimming and J lost 0 bases, with 13 bases between them. From germline, CDR1 is DFQATT and CDR2 SNEGSKA (reference sequence). This CDR3 comprises 15 residues. CDR3 amino acids: CSALRGSATNEKLFF. CDR3 DNA: TGCAGTGCTTTACGAGGAAGTGCAACTAATGAAAAACTGTTTTTT.

In its sample, this clonotype was seen many times. At one end, the junction sequence differs from germline, possibly due to a read error. The chain recombines TRBV7-7 with TRBJ2-1; possibly TRBD1 for D (5 bases). The V gene's germline CDR1 is SSHAT and CDR2 FNYEAQ (reference sequence). The CDR3 totals 13 residues. The CDR3 sequence: CASSLVGQGEQFF. DNA of the CDR3: TGTGCTAGCAGCTTAGTGGGGCAGGGAGAGCAGTTCTTC. The whole variable domain, filled in from reference TRBV7-7 and TRBJ2-1, reads GAGVSQSPRYKVTKRGQDVTLRCDPISSHATLYWYQQALGQGPEFLTYFNYEAQPDKSGLPSDRFSAERPEGSISTLTIQRTEQRDSAMYRCASSLVGQGEQFFGPGTRLTVL.

This clonotype has only a few counts. The rearrangement links TRBV6-2 or TRBV6-3 to TRBJ2-2, with 7 bases that match TRBD1. V shed 6 bases and J 4 bases; nucleotides not matched to a gene: 8. There are 15 residues in the CDR3. Germline V gene lookup returns CDR1 MNHEY and CDR2 SVGEGT. The DNA for the CDR3 is TGTGCCAGCAGACAGACAGGGATAGGCACCGGGGAGCTGTTTTTT. This sequence encodes CASRQTGIGTGELFF.

The chain recombines TRBV3-1 with TRBJ2-2, with a tentative D call TRBD2 (5 bases). Trimming left V 2 bases short and J 7 bases short, with 11 bases between. Germline loops: CDR1 LGHDT, CDR2 YNNKEL (reference sequence). The CDR3 sequence is 14 residues long. DNA for the CDR3: TGTGCCAGCAGCCAATCAACTAGTAGCGGGGAGCTGTTTTTT. Translating it yields CASSQSTSSGELFF. The variable domain in full, completed from reference TRBV3-1 and TRBJ2-2, reads DTAVSQTPKYLVTQMGNDKSIKCEQNLGHDTMYWYKQDSKKFLKIMFSYNNKELIINETVPNRFSPKSPDKAHLNLHINSLELGDSAVYFCASSQSTSSGELFFGEGSRLTVL.

This rearrangement joins TRBV10-3 to TRBJ2-7; 11 bases line up with TRBD2. The closer fit of TRBJ2-5 to the DNA end suggests the J call may be wrong. CDR1 and CDR2 from the germline V gene are ENHRY and SYGVKD. The CDR3 runs 15 residues. The DNA for the CDR3 is TGTGCCATCGGTCTAGCGGGGGGCCTCCAAGAGACCCAGTACTTC. Translation gives CAIGLAGGLQETQYF.

The V call is TRBV10-3, the J call TRBJ1-4; D unresolved. In germline, CDR1 is ENHRY, CDR2 SYGVKD. This CDR3 contains 16 residues. V was clipped by 2 bases and J by 0 bases, with 10 bases between them. This CDR3 reads CAISETNKSTNEKLFF. CDR3 bases: TGTGCCATCAGTGAGACAAATAAGTCAACTAATGAAAAACTGTTTTTT.

The genes are TRBV7-2 and TRBJ2-1, with 8 bases identical to TRBD1. CDR3 length: 16 amino acids. Germline V gene lookup returns CDR1 SGHTA and CDR2 FQGNSA. Unmatched junction bases numbered 7, after V lost 4 bases and J lost 2 bases. This chain's CDR3 is CASSSRDRGAYNEQFF. The CDR3 nucleotides are TGTGCCAGCAGCTCCCGTGACAGGGGAGCCTACAATGAGCAGTTCTTC.

The V and J genes are TRBV3-1 and TRBJ2-3; 10 bases map to TRBD2. Trimming cost V 0 bases and J 2 bases; bases outside gene matches: 5. This CDR3 spans 17 amino acids. The germline CDR1 and CDR2 sequences are LGHDT and YNNKEL (reference sequence). CDR3 amino acids: CASSQDFTSGVTDTQYF. In nucleotides, the CDR3 is TGTGCCAGCAGCCAAGATTTTACTAGCGGGGTCACAGATACGCAGTATTTT.